This entry describes one TCR beta chain. The data are from a study of T cells of healthy individuals. TCRdb re-analysed the 5' RACE reads in MiXCR, keeping a single row per CDR3 protein. This sample has over 95,000 distinct CDR3 sequences, with roughly 18% found just once. The CDR3 is 16 amino acids. Germline-derived CDR1 and CDR2 are SGHRS and YFSETQ. V dropped 1 base and J dropped 2; count of bases not matched to a gene: 6. This sequence was found in a human donor in good health. The chain joins TRBV5-1 to TRBJ1-5; 7 positions match TRBD1. The CDR3 is CASSLWPGGGNQPQHF. Written as DNA, the CDR3 is TGCGCCAGCAGCTTGTGGCCAGGGGGAGGCAATCAGCCCCAGCATTTT.